This T cell receptor beta chain was recovered during a study of tumor-infiltrating lymphocytes in primary liver carcinoma. On the study more broadly: Productive TCRbeta read counts per sample ran from roughly 3.5 to 7.1 million and were similar across tissue types.

Germline trimming cut 7 bases from V and 4 bases from J; bases unmatched to any gene: 5. CDR1 and CDR2 (germline): LNHDA, SQIVND (reference sequence). The CDR3 is 14 residues long. This clonotype was found many times. cDNA specific to TCR beta was made from 450 to 500 ng of total RNA, with a constant-region primer employed for priming. Three rounds of nested multiplex PCR with slightly modified ARM-PCR produced TCR beta libraries. With TRBV1-TRBV30 forward primers and a C-beta reverse primer, the first two PCR rounds were run for about 10 cycles each. TCRdb re-called the multiplex PCR reads through MiXCR, storing one row per CDR3 protein. Found here are roughly 120,000 distinct CDR3 sequences, about two thirds of them singletons; the top ten hold over 8%. Total RNA and DNA came together from roughly 20-30 mg of bulk tissue without cell sorting.

The receptor was isolated from a woman in her sixties or seventies with primary liver carcinoma and hepatitis B virus infection. The specimen sequenced was tumor-adjacent normal liver tissue. The chain joins TRBV19 to TRBJ2-5; 11 bases map to TRBD2. CDR3 sequence: CASIGLAGGETQYF. The DNA for the CDR3 is TGTGCCAGTATCGGGCTAGCGGGAGGAGAGACCCAGTACTTC. Using reference TRBV19 and TRBJ2-5 for the parts outside the CDR3, the full variable domain is DGGITQSPKYLFRKEGQNVTLSCEQNLNHDAMYWYRQDPGQGLRLIYYSQIVNDFQKGDIAEGYSVSREKKESFPLTVTSAQKNPTAFYLCASIGLAGGETQYFGPGTRLLVL.